This T cell receptor beta chain was sequenced in a study of shared clonotypes between healthy human individuals. The CDR3 totals 14 residues. Germline CDR1 reads MNHNS; CDR2 reads SASEGT. Trimming left V 2 bases short and J 3 bases short, with 10 bases between. This table comes from immunoSEQ multiplex PCR, and its TCRdb copy is limited to in-frame clones, with some not included. This table holds about 1 million clones, approximately 80% found once. The TCR was taken from a man between 18 and 29 years old in good health. Some clones in this sample may be carry-over from other donors' samples. The sample consisted of memory CD4+ T cells from PBMCs. The subset here: CD45RA-negative fraction. The chain links TRBV6-1 to TRBJ1-2; no clear D gene. CDR3 residues: CASSESGGHYGYTF. For the CDR3, the DNA is TGTGCCAGCAGTGAATCGGGCGGGCACTATGGCTACACCTTC.